This entry describes one TCR beta chain. This sample was taken from a study of cytomegalovirus exposure and HLA in healthy donors. Assay used: immunoSEQ multiplex PCR; TCRdb lists only in-frame clones, some missing. The repertoire holds about 120,000 clones, with roughly 90% as singletons. This sequence was found in a woman between 18 and 29 years old in good health and CMV-seropositive. Material: PBMCs.

CDR3 coding DNA: TGTGCCAGCAGTGAGGACAGGGGGCTGGGTCAGCCCCAGCATTTT. The encoded protein is CASSEDRGLGQPQHF. The chain joins TRBV2 to TRBJ1-5, with 11 bases aligning to TRBD1. The CDR3 sequence is 15 residues long. The trim removed 3 bases at V and 6 bases at J, leaving 4 bases unmatched. CDR1 and CDR2 (germline): SNHLY, FYNNEI.